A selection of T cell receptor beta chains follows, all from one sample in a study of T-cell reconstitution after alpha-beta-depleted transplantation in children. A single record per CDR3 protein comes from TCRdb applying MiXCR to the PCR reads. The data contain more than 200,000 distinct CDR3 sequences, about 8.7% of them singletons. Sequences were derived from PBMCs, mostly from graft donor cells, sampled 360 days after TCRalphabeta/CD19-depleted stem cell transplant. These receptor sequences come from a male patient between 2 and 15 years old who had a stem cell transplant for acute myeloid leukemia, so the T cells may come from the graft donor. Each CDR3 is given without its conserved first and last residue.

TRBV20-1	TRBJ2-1	SARVSGGRLYNEQF
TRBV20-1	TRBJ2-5	SARARGPEGGRVAWEVTQY
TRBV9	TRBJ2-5	ASSVGGRGHGETQY
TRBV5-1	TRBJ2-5	ASSQMETQY
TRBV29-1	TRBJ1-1	SVEGRAGAGGAF
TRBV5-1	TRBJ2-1	ASSLYGTGNEQF
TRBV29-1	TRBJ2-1	SVVVGGNEQF
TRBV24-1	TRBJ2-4	ATSDAKNIQY
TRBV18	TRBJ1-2	ASSGPGTAQNYGYT
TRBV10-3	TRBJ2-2	AIRIAGGPNTGELF
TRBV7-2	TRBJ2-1	ASSSWTGLYNEQF
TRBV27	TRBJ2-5	ASSEDGLGQETQY
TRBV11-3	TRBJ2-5	ASSLGEGGQETQY
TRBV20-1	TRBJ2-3	SVRTSGRARYTDTQY
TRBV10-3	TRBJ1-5	AISESSGGSNQPQH
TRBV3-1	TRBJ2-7	ASSHRGGYEQY